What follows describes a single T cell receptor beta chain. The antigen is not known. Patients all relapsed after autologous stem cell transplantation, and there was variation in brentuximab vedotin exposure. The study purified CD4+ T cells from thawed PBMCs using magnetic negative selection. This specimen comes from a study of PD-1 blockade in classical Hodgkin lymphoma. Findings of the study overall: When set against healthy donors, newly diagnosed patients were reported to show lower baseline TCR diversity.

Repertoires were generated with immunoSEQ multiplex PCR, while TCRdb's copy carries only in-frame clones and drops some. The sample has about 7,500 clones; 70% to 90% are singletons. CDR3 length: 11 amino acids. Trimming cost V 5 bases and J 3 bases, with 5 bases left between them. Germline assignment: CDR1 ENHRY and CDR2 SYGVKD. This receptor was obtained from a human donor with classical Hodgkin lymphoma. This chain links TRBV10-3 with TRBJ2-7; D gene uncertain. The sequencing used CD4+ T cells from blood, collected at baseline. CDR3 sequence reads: CAISLGYEQYF. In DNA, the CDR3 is TGTGCCATCAGTCTAGGCTACGAGCAGTACTTC.